This TCR beta chain was observed in a study of blood T cells in healthy people across ages (dated by TCRdb to between 2014 and 2017). Notes on the research overall: In model experiments, template switching captured roughly one uniquely barcoded TCR beta cDNA molecule for every two T cells. For two donors (one aged 18 to 30 and one aged 80 or older), the study analyzed two additional independent replicas of 1 million unique cDNA reads from the same blood draw. Donors were grouped into four age groups: young (average about 15 years), middle-aged (roughly 38), aged (around 60) and long-lived (less than 85). The study measured age-related changes in TCR beta repertoire diversity using deep sequencing normalized with unique cDNA molecular identifiers.

Donors were 30 to 45 systemically healthy Caucasian individuals from Russia aged about 6 to 100 years. Roughly 9.5 milliliters of peripheral blood were drawn from each donor into EDTA-treated Vacutainer tubes. PBMCs were isolated by Ficoll-Paque density-gradient centrifugation, with at least 6 million obtained per sample. Trizol reagent was used to extract total RNA from PBMCs, with at least 6 micrograms per sample. Naive CD45RAhigh/CD27high T cell percentages were measured by flow cytometry on a PBMC aliquot from every donor. Library preparation used 5' RACE. Data came from an Illumina HiSeq 2500. A second PCR of about 6 to 12 cycles was run with a J-beta primer mix and a sample-barcoded 5' primer. Each TCR beta cDNA molecule received a unique molecular identifier from a template-switch 5' adaptor carrying 12 random nucleotides. Each sample yielded at least 2.5 million CDR3-containing paired-end reads. First-strand cDNA synthesis was performed from all RNA using the Mint cDNA synthesis kit, with priming by a TRBC-specific oligonucleotide. After uracil-DNA glycosylase treatment, a first 18-cycle PCR used universal primers M1SS and BC2_uni_R on all cDNA. Per the source publication's procedure: For normalization, 1 million high-quality reads, each with a distinct molecular identifier, were randomly selected from each sample. Instead of being binned into consensus sequences, reads with shared molecular identifiers were discarded. MiTCR, run with a Q25 quality threshold and the strictest error-elimination algorithm, handled CDR3 identification, clonotype clustering and error correction. Lower-bound total TCR beta diversity was estimated with a nonparametric unseen species model using Euler transformation. The public sequencing data were trimmed at Q25 with fastp and processed into clonotypes with MiXCR by TCRdb, which kept only in-frame beta chains. Duplicate CDR3 protein sequences are folded into a single record with the most common DNA and genes. V and J calls and clone size were set by TCRdb, not the authors. Here the sample has hundreds of thousands of distinct CDR3 sequences; over 25% occur a single time. The top ten hold roughly 3.5% of the sample.

This clonotype was counted only a few times. No antigen is known for it. Base qualities are not recorded, but no much larger clone differs from it by a single base. Overall study outcomes, separate from this receptor: The long-lived group showed more naive CD4+ T cells, fewer expanded clones and increased TCR diversity than the aged group, suggesting age selection. Since profiling was done on bulk unsorted PBMCs, naive and antigen-experienced compartments could not be conclusively compared. Observed TCR beta diversity correlated strongly with the percentage of naive T cells measured by flow cytometry. Estimates of total diversity based on one million sequenced T cells were regarded as lower bounds and as underestimates. The CMV infection status of donors was not known, potentially confounding age-related changes in expanded clonotypes. Observed TCR beta diversity per million T cells fell roughly linearly with age, and a significant reduction was already apparent by age around 44.

Inclusive of the bounding cysteine and phenylalanine, the CDR3 is 12 residues long. This entry keeps only the CDR3 DNA: 36 bases, framed from base 1. At the junction V is shortened by 1 base and J by 2 bases, with 6 bases in between. As encoded in the germline V gene (reference sequence), CDR1 is DFQATT while CDR2 is SNEGSKA. These same data were also listed under a study on T cells of mothers and their children. The second study's paper adds: Donors were nine systemically healthy Caucasian individuals: three mothers and their six children. cDNA synthesis consumed the entire amount of extracted RNA, loaded at 1.5 ug RNA in each 15 ul reaction. In the second PCR, sample barcodes and 2-4 random nucleotides were introduced via the M1S primer. More than 9 million TCR beta CDR3 reads were obtained from each mother, and several million reads were obtained from each child. In both related and unrelated pairs, thymic selection shapes the output of TCR recombination in a similar way, with inherited differences having only a minor effect. Related mother-child pairs always showed normalized repertoire overlap that was slightly higher than in unrelated mother-child pairs, though the difference was never significant. No persistent microchimeric T cell clones were detected, at a sensitivity of about 100 clones per million clonotypes. The study used deep NGS to compare TCR beta repertoires of mothers and children, seeking features distinguishing related mother-child pairs from unrelated individuals. On average, the children were about 12 +/- 4 years old, while the mothers were approximately 41 +/- 4 years old. Libraries were sequenced on Illumina HiSeq 2000 with 100+100 nt paired-end reads after adapter ligation with NEBNext reagents. To prevent cross-contamination, the mother and child libraries were prepared one month apart and sequenced in separate runs. Each donor had between 500,000 and 2,000,000 distinct TCR beta clonotypes identified. Naive TCR beta clonotypes were estimated from low-frequency clonotypes matched to each donor's FACS-determined naive share, without sorting.

The sequencing sample was made of blood. The source of this sequence is a boy aged 2-9 years in good health. The chain links TRBV20-1 with TRBJ2-7; too little of a D gene remains to name it. The nucleotide sequence is given as TGCAGTGCTAGAGGATTTACCTACGAGCAGTACTTC. The encoded protein is CSARGFTYEQYF.